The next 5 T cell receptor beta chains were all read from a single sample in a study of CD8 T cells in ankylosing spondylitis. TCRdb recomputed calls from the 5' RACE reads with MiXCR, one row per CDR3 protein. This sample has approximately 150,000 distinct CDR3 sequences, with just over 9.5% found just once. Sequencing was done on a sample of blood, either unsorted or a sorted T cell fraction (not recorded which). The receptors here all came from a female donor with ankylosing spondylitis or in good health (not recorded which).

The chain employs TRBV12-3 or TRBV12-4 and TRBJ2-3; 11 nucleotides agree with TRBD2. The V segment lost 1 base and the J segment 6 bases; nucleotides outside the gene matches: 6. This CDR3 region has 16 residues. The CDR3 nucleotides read TGTGCCAGCAGTTTAGTTACTAGCGGGAGTAAGGATACGCAGTATTTT. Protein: CASSLVTSGSKDTQYF.

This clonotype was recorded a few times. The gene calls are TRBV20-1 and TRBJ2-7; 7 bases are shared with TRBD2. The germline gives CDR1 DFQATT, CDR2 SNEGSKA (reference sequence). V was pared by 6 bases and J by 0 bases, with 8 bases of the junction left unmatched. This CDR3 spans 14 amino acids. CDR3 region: CSAPRLAASYEQYF. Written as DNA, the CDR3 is TGCAGTGCCCCGCGCCTAGCGGCCTCCTACGAGCAGTACTTC.

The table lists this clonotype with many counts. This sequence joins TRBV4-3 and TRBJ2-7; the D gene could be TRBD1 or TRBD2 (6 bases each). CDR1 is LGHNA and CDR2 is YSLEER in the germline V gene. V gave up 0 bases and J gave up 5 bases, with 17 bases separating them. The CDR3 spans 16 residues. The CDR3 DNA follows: TGCGCCAGCAGCCAAGATCACGGCGGAGGGGGGAACGAGCAGTACTTC. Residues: CASSQDHGGGGNEQYF.

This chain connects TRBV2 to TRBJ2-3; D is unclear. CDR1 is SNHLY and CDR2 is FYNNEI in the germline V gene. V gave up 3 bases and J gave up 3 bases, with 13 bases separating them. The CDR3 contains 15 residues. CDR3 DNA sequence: TGTGCCAGCAGTGACTACGAGCGCCATACAGATACGCAGTATTTT. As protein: CASSDYERHTDTQYF.

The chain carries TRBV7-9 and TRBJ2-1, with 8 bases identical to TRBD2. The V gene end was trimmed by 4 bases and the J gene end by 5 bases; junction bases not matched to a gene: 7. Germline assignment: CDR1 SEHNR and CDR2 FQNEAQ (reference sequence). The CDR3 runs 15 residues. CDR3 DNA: TGTGCCAGCAGCTCCTGGACTAGCCAGAACAATGAGCAGTTCTTC. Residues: CASSSWTSQNNEQFF.